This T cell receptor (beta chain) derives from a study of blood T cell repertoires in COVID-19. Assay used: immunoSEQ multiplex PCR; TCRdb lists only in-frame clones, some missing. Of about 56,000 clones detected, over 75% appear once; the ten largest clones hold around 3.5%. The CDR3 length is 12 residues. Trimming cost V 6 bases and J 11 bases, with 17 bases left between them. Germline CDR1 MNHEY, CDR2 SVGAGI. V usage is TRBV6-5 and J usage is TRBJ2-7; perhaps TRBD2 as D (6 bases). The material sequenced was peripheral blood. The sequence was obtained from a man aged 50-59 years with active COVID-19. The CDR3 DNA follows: TGTGCCAGCAGGGGAGGTCCTACGGTGGAGTACTTC. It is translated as CASRGGPTVEYF.